This T cell receptor beta chain was sequenced for a study of Graves' ophthalmopathy and Graves' hyperthyroidism. On the study more broadly: Specimen type is peripheral blood, obtained at initial diagnosis before any treatment.

TCR beta CDR3 amplification used RNA transcripts. After a first-round RT-PCR with HTBI primers, a second-round multiplex PCR was run. One entry per CDR3 protein, called by TCRdb with MiXCR from the multiplex PCR reads. This sample has about 700,000 distinct CDR3 sequences, with more than 40% found just once. Moderate-to-severe activity, CAS ≥3, NOSPECS ≥4 and a duration under 3 months were seen in donors with ophthalmopathy. Diagnosis was based on clinical symptoms, serum thyroxine, TRAb, thyroid ultrasound and orbital computed tomography. Study-level results: The majority of expanded thyroid clonotypes above 0.001 frequency also occurred in blood.

For this clonotype: What it binds is not known. The junction does not match germline at one end; this may be a read error.

CDR1 MGHDK and CDR2 SYGVNS come from the germline V gene. The CDR3 contains 16 residues. Material for sequencing was peripheral blood. The receptor was isolated from an adult man with Graves' ophthalmopathy. The chain couples TRBV25-1 to TRBJ1-6; D unresolved. The CDR3 nucleotides read TGTGCCTGCAGTGCTGGGCGGGCCCTTCGCAATTCACCCCTCCACTTT. It translates to CACSAGRALRNSPLHF.